Described below is a single T cell receptor beta chain sequence and its context. The sample is drawn from a study of blood T cell repertoires in COVID-19. TCRdb's copy holds only in-frame clones and misses some; the assay was immunoSEQ multiplex PCR. Among about 380,000 clones listed, about 88% were seen once. The sequencing sample was made of PBMCs or T cells enriched from blood (not recorded which). The sequence derives from a woman aged 18-30 years who had recovered from COVID-19.

The CDR3 sequence is CASGLVPGQGADEQYF. The CDR3, as DNA: TGTGCTAGTGGTTTGGTACCGGGACAGGGGGCAGACGAGCAGTACTTC. The rearrangement links TRBV12-5 to TRBJ2-7, with 12 positions matching TRBD1. With V trimmed by 0 bases and J by 5 bases, 5 bases remained unmatched. This CDR3 comprises 16 residues. Germline values: CDR1 LGHNT, CDR2 FRNRAP.